The TCR beta chain under discussion was sequenced for a study of cytomegalovirus exposure and HLA in healthy donors. Primers: 60 Vbeta forward and 13 Jbeta reverse. Assay: immunoSEQ multiplex PCR; the TCRdb copy retains only in-frame clones and omits some. The sample has about 92,000 clones; roughly 80% are singletons. Study-wide results and limits: A link between a missense DCLRE1C variant and TCR beta V- and J-gene trimming emerged from a later analysis.

Of note for this clone: Its specificity is unknown.

The CDR3 is made up of 16 amino acids. With 1 base clipped from V and 4 bases from J, the junction kept 2 bases outside the gene matches. Germline CDR1 LNHNV, CDR2 YYDKDF (reference sequence). The chain employs TRBV15 and TRBJ2-1; 12 positions match TRBD2. The sample taken for sequencing was PBMCs. The source is a girl aged 2 to 10 in good health and CMV-seropositive. The CDR3 region is CATSRGTSGIYNEQFF. CDR3 nucleotide sequence: TGTGCCACCAGCAGAGGGACTAGCGGGATATACAATGAGCAGTTCTTC.